The 6 T cell receptor beta chains reported below all come from one sample, sequenced in a study of technical replicates of blood from several donors. Here immunoSEQ multiplex PCR was the method, and the copy in TCRdb shows in-frame clones only, minus some. Among roughly 100,000 clones listed, approximately 95% were seen once. The material sequenced was T cells isolated from PBMCs. The receptor source for this set is a human donor in good health.

The V and J genes are TRBV9 and TRBJ2-5, with 8 bases that match TRBD1. The J segment lost 2 bases and the V segment lost 3 bases, leaving 3 bases of the junction unmatched. The CDR3 spans 14 residues. The V gene's germline CDR1 is SGDLS and CDR2 YYNGEE. This CDR3 is CASSEGQGQETQYF. As DNA, the CDR3 is TGTGCCAGCAGCGAAGGACAGGGACAAGAGACCCAGTACTTC.

This chain joins TRBV18 and TRBJ2-2; a weak D match, TRBD1 (6 bases). This CDR3 has 16 residues. Trimming stripped 6 bases from V and 1 base from J, with 15 bases between. Looked up from germline, CDR1 is KGHSH and CDR2 is LQKENI. The CDR3 bases are TGTGCCAGCTCGGTATGGGACACCGAGAACACCGGGGAGCTGTTTTTT. Protein: CASSVWDTENTGELFF. Based on the CDR3 plus reference TRBV18 and TRBJ2-2, the full variable domain is NAGVMQNPRHLVRRRGQEARLRCSPMKGHSHVYWYRQLPEEGLKFMVYLQKENIIDESGMPKERFSAEFPKEGPSILRIQQVVRGDSAAYFCASSVWDTENTGELFFGEGSRLTVL.

This chain links TRBV6-5 with TRBJ1-2; D possibly corresponds to TRBD1 (6 bases). The CDR3 is made up of 14 amino acids. The germline V gene encodes CDR1 MNHEY and CDR2 SVGAGI. Trimming shortened V by 6 bases and J by 2 bases, and 13 bases separated the two germline ends. The CDR3 DNA sequence: TGTGCCAGCAGCAGACAACAGGGAAACTATGGCTACACCTTC. Its translation: CASSRQQGNYGYTF.

This clone was observed once. This chain joins TRBV7-2 and TRBJ1-4; D uncertain. Germline values: CDR1 SGHTA, CDR2 FQGNSA. Trimming took off 2 bases at V and 0 bases at J, with 7 bases between the two ends. The CDR3 loop spans 15 amino acids. The chain's CDR3 is CASSLRGATNEKLFF. The CDR3 nucleotides read TGTGCCAGCAGCTTACGGGGAGCAACTAATGAAAAACTGTTTTTT. The full variable domain, with the rest looked up from reference TRBV7-2 and TRBJ1-4, is GAGVSQSPSNKVTEKGKDVELRCDPISGHTALYWYRQSLGQGLEFLIYFQGNSAPDKSGLPSDRFSAERTGGSVSTLTIQRTQQEDSAVYLCASSLRGATNEKLFFGSGTQLSVL.

The V call is TRBV9, the J call TRBJ1-2, with TRBD1 matching over 8 bases. The trim removed 6 bases at V and 5 bases at J, leaving 3 bases unmatched. The CDR3 spans 12 residues. In germline, CDR1 is SGDLS, CDR2 YYNGEE. The CDR3 protein is CASNRQGYGYTF. Written as DNA, the CDR3 is TGTGCCAGCAATCGACAGGGGTATGGCTACACCTTC.

This chain joins TRBV6-6 and TRBJ2-7; D perhaps matches TRBD1 (5 bases). The ends were cut back, 10 bases at V and 0 bases at J, with 13 bases in the middle. CDR3 size: 13 residues. Germline CDR1 and CDR2: MNHNY and SVGAGI (reference sequence). Here the CDR3 DNA reads TGTGCCACCACTAAGGGGAACTCCTACGAGCAGTACTTC. Translation gives CATTKGNSYEQYF.